These T cell receptor beta chains were read from a single sample in a study of blood T cell repertoires in COVID-19. Sequencing was performed with immunoSEQ multiplex PCR; in TCRdb, only in-frame clones are kept and a portion is missing. In the table there are about 270,000 clones, about nine tenths of which are singletons. Source material: PBMCs or T cells enriched from blood (not recorded which). These receptors all come from a woman aged 30 to 39 with acute COVID-19. The CDR3 runs from the conserved cysteine through the conserved F or W. D genes are given only for firm matches. Size is stated for part of the rows, as once, few or many counts, or as a class when the clone is expanded.

D gene: TRBD2
J gene: TRBJ2-1
V gene: TRBV18
clone size: once
CDR3 DNA: TGTGCCAGCTCACCACCGAATCAAGCGGGAGGGTCGAGCTCCTACAATGAGCAGTTCTTC
CDR3 protein: CASSPPNQAGGSSSYNEQFF

D gene: TRBD2
J gene: TRBJ2-2
V gene: TRBV24-1
clone size: .
CDR3 DNA: TGTGCCACCAGCTTAAGCGGGACCACCGGGGAGCTGTTTTTT
CDR3 protein: CATSLSGTTGELFF

D gene: TRBD2
J gene: TRBJ2-5
V gene: TRBV11-2
clone size: .
CDR3 DNA: TGTGCCAGCAGCTTACCTAGCGGGAGTGGGGAGACCCAGTACTTC
CDR3 protein: CASSLPSGSGETQYF

D gene: .
J gene: TRBJ1-2
V gene: TRBV11-2
clone size: few
CDR3 DNA: TGTGCCAGCAGCTTAGATAATGGACAGTATGGCTACACCTTC
CDR3 protein: CASSLDNGQYGYTF

D gene: TRBD2
J gene: TRBJ2-1
V gene: TRBV6-5
clone size: .
CDR3 DNA: TGTGCCAGCACCCCGGGACTAGGTATCTACAATGAGCAGTTCTTC
CDR3 protein: CASTPGLGIYNEQFF

D gene: TRBD2
J gene: TRBJ2-7
V gene: TRBV28
clone size: .
CDR3 DNA: TGTGCCAGCAGTTTTAGCGGGAGCTCCTACGAGCAGTACTTC
CDR3 protein: CASSFSGSSYEQYF

D gene: TRBD2
J gene: TRBJ2-3
V gene: TRBV19
clone size: .
CDR3 DNA: TGTGCCAGTAGTATACCTAGCGGGGATACGCAGTATTTT
CDR3 protein: CASSIPSGDTQYF

D gene: TRBD1
J gene: TRBJ2-5
V gene: TRBV29-1
clone size: once
CDR3 DNA: TGCAGCGGTGGGGGGATGGGACAGGGGAAAGAGACCCAGTACTTC
CDR3 protein: CSGGGMGQGKETQYF

D gene: TRBD1
J gene: TRBJ2-2
V gene: TRBV10-3
clone size: few
CDR3 DNA: TGTGCCACAGACCCGGGACAGGGTAGGGCCGGGGAGCTGTTTTTT
CDR3 protein: CATDPGQGRAGELFF

D gene: TRBD2
J gene: TRBJ2-1
V gene: TRBV24-1
clone size: once
CDR3 DNA: TGTGCCACCAGTCTCTCAGCGGGAGATGGGTACAATGAGCAGTTCTTC
CDR3 protein: CATSLSAGDGYNEQFF

D gene: .
J gene: TRBJ2-3
V gene: TRBV21-1
clone size: .
CDR3 DNA: TGTGCCAGCAGCACATTAACGGGAGAGGTAGATACGCAGTATTTT
CDR3 protein: CASSTLTGEVDTQYF

D gene: TRBD2
J gene: TRBJ2-1
V gene: TRBV28
clone size: .
CDR3 DNA: TGTGCCAGCAGTTCCGACGGGACTAGCGCCAATGAGCAGTTCTTC
CDR3 protein: CASSSDGTSANEQFF

D gene: .
J gene: TRBJ1-1
V gene: TRBV5-1
clone size: .
CDR3 DNA: TGCGCCAGCAGGGCGGTACACTTAAACACTGAAGCTTTCTTT
CDR3 protein: CASRAVHLNTEAFF

D gene: .
J gene: TRBJ2-3
V gene: TRBV9
clone size: .
CDR3 DNA: TGTGCCAGCAGCGTAGGGTCTAGCCCGGATACGCAGTATTTT
CDR3 protein: CASSVGSSPDTQYF

D gene: TRBD2
J gene: TRBJ2-1
V gene: TRBV15
clone size: .
CDR3 DNA: TGTGCCACCAGCAGCCCAGCGGGGTTAACCTACAATGAGCAGTTCTTC
CDR3 protein: CATSSPAGLTYNEQFF

D gene: TRBD2
J gene: TRBJ2-3
V gene: TRBV4-2
clone size: .
CDR3 DNA: TGTGCCAGCAGCCAAATCGGGACGGGAGGTAGCACAGATACGCAGTATTTT
CDR3 protein: CASSQIGTGGSTDTQYF

D gene: TRBD1
J gene: TRBJ1-2
V gene: TRBV27
clone size: .
CDR3 DNA: TGTGCCAGCAGGACCGGGACAGGGGATTATGGCTACACCTTC
CDR3 protein: CASRTGTGDYGYTF

D gene: .
J gene: TRBJ2-2
V gene: TRBV13
clone size: .
CDR3 DNA: TGTGCCAGCAGCTTAGTCCCTGCAGGGCCGGAAACCGGGGAGCTGTTTTTT
CDR3 protein: CASSLVPAGPETGELFF

D gene: .
J gene: TRBJ2-3
V gene: TRBV3-1/TRBV3-2
clone size: .
CDR3 DNA: TGTGCCAGCAGCCAAGAATCGGGAGTGGCGGATACGCAGTATTTT
CDR3 protein: CASSQESGVADTQYF

D gene: .
J gene: TRBJ1-5
V gene: TRBV7-9
clone size: .
CDR3 DNA: TGTGCCAGCAGCTTTGCCTTTCGGGGGGTCAATCAGCCCCAGCATTTT
CDR3 protein: CASSFAFRGVNQPQHF

D gene: .
J gene: TRBJ2-7
V gene: TRBV14
clone size: .
CDR3 DNA: TGTGCCAGCAGCCAAGGACTATACGAGCAGTACTTC
CDR3 protein: CASSQGLYEQYF

D gene: TRBD2
J gene: TRBJ2-2
V gene: TRBV7-9
clone size: .
CDR3 DNA: TGTGCCTACAAAGGTAGACCTAGCGGAAACACCGGGGAGCTGTTTTTT
CDR3 protein: CAYKGRPSGNTGELFF

D gene: TRBD2
J gene: TRBJ2-3
V gene: TRBV5-1
clone size: .
CDR3 DNA: TGCGCCAGCAGCTCTCTAGTGGCGGGAGGCACAGATACGCAGTATTTT
CDR3 protein: CASSSLVAGGTDTQYF

D gene: .
J gene: TRBJ1-3
V gene: TRBV7-6
clone size: .
CDR3 DNA: TGTGCCAGCAGCTTAGAGGTCAGGCCCTCTGGAAACACCATATATTTT
CDR3 protein: CASSLEVRPSGNTIYF

D gene: .
J gene: TRBJ1-6
V gene: TRBV6-5
clone size: .
CDR3 DNA: TGTGCCAGCAGTTACCCTGGGCAGGGCGAGGCCCTCCACTTT
CDR3 protein: CASSYPGQGEALHF

D gene: .
J gene: TRBJ2-1
V gene: TRBV2
clone size: .
CDR3 DNA: TGTGCCAGCAGCGAAGTGCTAGGGGGGGATCGCAATGAGCAGTTCTTC
CDR3 protein: CASSEVLGGDRNEQFF

D gene: TRBD2
J gene: TRBJ2-5
V gene: TRBV2
clone size: few
CDR3 DNA: TGTGCCAGCGCGACTAGCGGGAGCGGGGAGACCCAGTACTTC
CDR3 protein: CASATSGSGETQYF

D gene: .
J gene: TRBJ1-5
V gene: TRBV4-1
clone size: .
CDR3 DNA: TGCGCCAGCAGCCGCGTCCGACTCCATAGCAATCAGCCCCAGCATTTT
CDR3 protein: CASSRVRLHSNQPQHF

D gene: .
J gene: TRBJ1-5
V gene: TRBV19
clone size: .
CDR3 DNA: TGTGCCAGTAGTATAGCTGGGCAGGCTGGCCAGCCCCAGCATTTT
CDR3 protein: CASSIAGQAGQPQHF

D gene: TRBD1
J gene: TRBJ2-1
V gene: TRBV4-2
clone size: .
CDR3 DNA: TGTGCCAGCAGCCAGAAGACAGGGGAAAACAATGAGCAGTTCTTC
CDR3 protein: CASSQKTGENNEQFF

D gene: .
J gene: TRBJ1-1
V gene: TRBV19
clone size: .
CDR3 DNA: TGTGCCAGTAGTATATGGGGGCTGACCACTGAAGCTTTCTTT
CDR3 protein: CASSIWGLTTEAFF

D gene: TRBD1
J gene: TRBJ1-1
V gene: TRBV27
clone size: .
CDR3 DNA: TGTGCCAGTCTGGGGACAGGGTCGTACACTGAAGCTTTCTTT
CDR3 protein: CASLGTGSYTEAFF

D gene: .
J gene: TRBJ1-1
V gene: TRBV12-5
clone size: .
CDR3 DNA: TGTGCTAGTGGGTGGGCAGGTGATGTCGGAATGAACACTGAAGCTTTCTTT
CDR3 protein: CASGWAGDVGMNTEAFF

D gene: .
J gene: TRBJ1-4
V gene: TRBV13
clone size: .
CDR3 DNA: TGTGCCAGCAGCCTTCAGGGGCTCTCAACTAATGAAAAACTGTTTTTT
CDR3 protein: CASSLQGLSTNEKLFF

D gene: .
J gene: TRBJ1-5
V gene: TRBV4-1
clone size: .
CDR3 DNA: TGCGCCAGCAGCCCACCAGAGGGAGACGCTAGCAATCAGCCCCAGCATTTT
CDR3 protein: CASSPPEGDASNQPQHF

D gene: .
J gene: TRBJ1-1
V gene: TRBV18
clone size: .
CDR3 DNA: TGTGCCAGCTCACCACTCCAGGCGATGAACACTGAAGCTTTCTTT
CDR3 protein: CASSPLQAMNTEAFF

D gene: TRBD2
J gene: TRBJ2-1
V gene: TRBV7-9
clone size: .
CDR3 DNA: TGTGCCAGCTCCTTCGCGCGGGAGATTAATGAGCAGTTCTTC
CDR3 protein: CASSFAREINEQFF

D gene: .
J gene: TRBJ1-1
V gene: TRBV18
clone size: .
CDR3 DNA: TGTGCCAGCTCACTGAGGGTTGACACTGAAGCTTTCTTT
CDR3 protein: CASSLRVDTEAFF